Listed below are T cell receptor beta chains from one sample, sequenced in a study of T cells after yellow fever vaccination. TCRdb itself ran the 5' RACE reads through MiXCR, one entry per CDR3 protein. The data contain fewer than 400,000 distinct CDR3 sequences, roughly 10% of them singletons. This material consisted of CD4+ T cells sorted from PBMCs, taken 45 days after the yellow fever booster vaccination. The receptors shown here come from a man between 18 and 29 years old who received the YFV17D yellow fever vaccine. Both conserved end residues are part of each CDR3. The D gene is left open where the match is weak. Some rows have no size entry. The others give once, few or many, or a class for an expanded clone.

D: -
size: few
V: TRBV5-1
J: TRBJ2-5
CDR3: CASRQNPGGSAQETQYF
DNA: TGCGCCAGCAGACAGAACCCCGGGGGTTCTGCCCAAGAGACCCAGTACTTC

D: TRBD1
size: -
V: TRBV9
J: TRBJ2-2
CDR3: CASSVQGANTGELFF
DNA: TGTGCCAGCAGCGTCCAGGGGGCAAACACCGGGGAGCTGTTTTTT

D: -
size: -
V: TRBV4-3
J: TRBJ2-3
CDR3: CASSQEGITRDTQYF
DNA: TGCGCCAGCAGCCAAGAGGGGATTACCAGAGATACGCAGTATTTT

D: -
size: few
V: TRBV7-9
J: TRBJ2-1
CDR3: CASPRAEEQFF
DNA: TGTGCCAGCCCCCGGGCAGAGGAGCAGTTCTTC

D: -
size: few
V: TRBV6-6
J: TRBJ1-3
CDR3: CASSQPAGPQGNTIYF
DNA: TGTGCCAGCAGTCAACCTGCGGGACCCCAAGGAAACACCATATATTTT

D: -
size: -
V: TRBV9
J: TRBJ2-6
CDR3: CASSVVPGVRAGANVLTF
DNA: TGTGCCAGCAGCGTAGTTCCGGGAGTAAGGGCTGGGGCCAACGTCCTGACTTTC

D: -
size: few
V: TRBV28
J: TRBJ2-3
CDR3: CASTGSRAYTDTQYF
DNA: TGTGCCAGCACGGGTAGCAGGGCCTACACAGATACGCAGTATTTT

D: TRBD1
size: -
V: TRBV24-1
J: TRBJ2-2
CDR3: CATSDSGQGHTGELFF
DNA: TGTGCCACCAGTGACTCTGGACAGGGCCACACCGGGGAGCTGTTTTTT

D: -
size: few
V: TRBV7-2
J: TRBJ1-2
CDR3: CASSLAAPTLMLGYTF
DNA: TGTGCCAGCAGCTTAGCGGCTCCTACCCTCATGCTGGGCTACACCTTC

D: TRBD1
size: few
V: TRBV6-6
J: TRBJ1-6
CDR3: CASGTGDVSNSPLHF
DNA: TGTGCCAGCGGGACAGGGGATGTGTCCAATTCACCCCTCCACTTT

D: -
size: -
V: TRBV19
J: TRBJ1-2
CDR3: CASTWDAPYGYTF
DNA: TGTGCCAGTACCTGGGACGCTCCTTATGGCTACACCTTC

D: -
size: -
V: TRBV9
J: TRBJ2-5
CDR3: CASSTSSAQETQYF
DNA: TGTGCCAGCAGCACCTCGTCAGCCCAAGAGACCCAGTACTTC

D: -
size: -
V: TRBV20-1
J: TRBJ2-7
CDR3: CSASVAAGGYEQYF
DNA: TGCAGTGCCAGCGTGGCGGCTGGAGGGTACGAGCAGTACTTC

D: TRBD1
size: few
V: TRBV20-1
J: TRBJ2-1
CDR3: CSAAQGALDEQFF
DNA: TGCAGTGCGGCACAGGGGGCGCTCGATGAGCAGTTCTTC

D: -
size: many
V: TRBV29-1
J: TRBJ1-6
CDR3: CSASQGANSPLHF
DNA: TGCAGCGCATCACAGGGAGCGAATTCACCCCTCCACTTT

D: -
size: -
V: TRBV24-1
J: TRBJ1-2
CDR3: CATSAPSGTETF
DNA: TGTGCCACCAGTGCGCCGTCAGGGACGGAAACCTTC

D: -
size: few
V: TRBV4-3
J: TRBJ2-3
CDR3: CASSPEIGLMDTQYF
DNA: TGCGCCAGCAGCCCAGAGATTGGCCTCATGGATACGCAGTATTTT

D: -
size: many
V: TRBV7-2
J: TRBJ2-7
CDR3: CASTSRNSREQYF
DNA: TGTGCCAGCACCTCCCGCAATTCGCGCGAGCAGTACTTC

D: -
size: -
V: TRBV11-2
J: TRBJ2-7
CDR3: CASSLSLTESYEQYF
DNA: TGTGCCAGCAGCTTATCCCTGACGGAGTCCTACGAGCAGTACTTC

D: TRBD2
size: -
V: TRBV6-6
J: TRBJ2-3
CDR3: CASRPPTSGPDTQYF
DNA: TGTGCCAGCAGACCCCCCACTAGCGGACCAGATACGCAGTATTTT

D: -
size: -
V: TRBV6-6
J: TRBJ2-4
CDR3: CASSYGAMENIQYF
DNA: TGTGCCAGCAGTTACGGAGCGATGGAAAACATTCAGTACTTC

D: -
size: few
V: TRBV2
J: TRBJ2-1
CDR3: CASSQRPQSSYNEQFF
DNA: TGTGCCAGCAGTCAAAGACCGCAGAGCTCCTACAATGAGCAGTTCTTC

D: -
size: few
V: TRBV29-1
J: TRBJ1-1
CDR3: CSARTGLDTEAFF
DNA: TGCAGCGCCAGAACAGGGTTGGACACTGAAGCTTTCTTT

D: -
size: -
V: TRBV4-3
J: TRBJ2-7
CDR3: CASSQEVRRIYEQYF
DNA: TGCGCCAGCAGCCAAGAAGTCCGGCGGATCTACGAGCAGTACTTC

D: TRBD2
size: -
V: TRBV6-1
J: TRBJ2-3
CDR3: CASSEVPGGSGTDTQYF
DNA: TGTGCCAGCAGTGAAGTTCCGGGGGGATCGGGCACAGATACGCAGTATTTT

D: -
size: -
V: TRBV20-1
J: TRBJ2-5
CDR3: CSARDLAFAETQYF
DNA: TGCAGTGCTAGAGATCTTGCGTTTGCGGAGACCCAGTACTTC

D: TRBD1
size: -
V: TRBV7-9
J: TRBJ1-3
CDR3: CASSSWTGTELGGYF
DNA: TGTGCCAGCAGCTCATGGACAGGAACCGAACTAGGGGGATATTTT

D: -
size: -
V: TRBV10-3
J: TRBJ1-2
CDR3: CAISDPPGDYGYTF
DNA: TGTGCCATCAGTGACCCCCCGGGAGACTATGGCTACACCTTC

D: TRBD2
size: -
V: TRBV20-1
J: TRBJ2-5
CDR3: CSARGGSGSQETQYF
DNA: TGCAGTGCTAGAGGGGGCAGCGGGAGCCAAGAGACCCAGTACTTC

D: -
size: few
V: TRBV7-9
J: TRBJ1-1
CDR3: CASSSWRGNGEAFF
DNA: TGTGCCAGCAGCTCATGGCGGGGGAATGGTGAAGCTTTCTTT